The 29 T cell receptor beta chains below all came from one sample that was sequenced in a study of T cell repertoires in cytomegalovirus infection. TCRdb analysed the reads with MiXCR anew, one entry per CDR3 protein. This sample has some 940,000 distinct CDR3 sequences, with roughly 31% found just once. These TCRs' antigens remain unknown. The material sequenced was cultured CD8+ T cells from PBMCs, taken from culture after CMV antigen stimulation. The source is a human donor in good health (CMV status not recorded). Some clones in this sample may be carry-over from other donors' samples.

This clonotype has a count of ten or more. V gene TRBV28 combines with J gene TRBJ1-4; TRBD1 agrees at 8 bases. Germline assignment: CDR1 MDHEN and CDR2 SYDVKM. V trimming: 7 bases; J trimming: 4 bases; junction bases outside the gene matches: 8. The CDR3 is 15 residues long. The CDR3, as DNA: TGTGCCAGCAAGTATACCACAGGGGGTAATGAAAAACTGTTTTTT. Translated: CASKYTTGGNEKLFF.

This chain links TRBV27 with TRBJ1-1; D is undetermined. The germline V gene encodes CDR1 MNHEY and CDR2 SMNVEV (reference sequence). The CDR3 consists of 14 residues. With 3 bases removed from V and 2 bases from J, the gap between germline ends came to 10 bases. This CDR3 reads CASSFQDANTEAFF. The CDR3 nucleotides are TGTGCCAGCAGTTTCCAGGACGCAAACACTGAAGCTTTCTTT.

V gene TRBV2 combines with J gene TRBJ2-4; D possibly corresponds to TRBD1 (6 bases). Trimming took 1 base from V and 6 from J, leaving 13 bases between them. Germline CDR1 and CDR2: SNHLY and FYNNEI. The CDR3 sequence is 15 residues long. In nucleotides, the CDR3 is TGTGCCAGCAGTGAAGGTTGGGGCAGGGGAAACATTCAGTACTTC. It translates to CASSEGWGRGNIQYF.

The chain couples TRBV10-3 to TRBJ2-7, with D maybe TRBD2 (6 bases). CDR3 length equals 15 residues. The V gene lost 3 bases and the J gene lost 6 bases, with 18 bases spanning the gap. The V gene's germline CDR1 is ENHRY and CDR2 SYGVKD. CDR3 amino acids: CAISERLGISGEQYV. The CDR3 bases are TGTGCCATCAGTGAAAGACTAGGCATCTCAGGCGAGCAGTACGTC.

This clonotype was seen a handful of times. The V gene is TRBV4-1, the J gene TRBJ1-1, with a tentative D call TRBD1 (6 bases). V gave up 0 bases and J gave up 4 bases, with 12 bases separating them. The CDR3 consists of 15 residues. The germline V gene has CDR1 MGHRA and CDR2 YSYEKL. The CDR3 coding sequence is TGCGCCAGCAGCCAAGATCTGGGGGCGAGCACTGAAGCTTTCTTT. It yields the protein CASSQDLGASTEAFF.

CDR3 loop: CASNPQGPGYEKLFF. The CDR3 DNA sequence: TGTGCCAGCAATCCACAGGGGCCTGGGTACGAAAAACTGTTTTTT. The rearrangement links TRBV12-3 or TRBV12-4 to TRBJ1-4, with 7 bases lining up with TRBD1. This CDR3 has 15 residues. J lost 8 bases, V lost 7 bases, and 13 bases had no gene match.

The chain joins TRBV18 to TRBJ1-2; D unclear. Germline V CDR1 and CDR2: KGHSH, LQKENI. V gave up 0 bases and J gave up 5 bases, with 13 bases separating them. This CDR3 has 15 amino acids. The CDR3 region is CASSPPRGLGYGYTF. The CDR3 DNA reads TGTGCCAGCTCACCACCGCGGGGATTAGGGTATGGCTACACCTTC.

This chain links TRBV27 with TRBJ2-1, with TRBD1 matching 7 bases. The CDR3 is 15 amino acids. CDR1 and CDR2 (germline): MNHEY, SMNVEV (reference sequence). V was clipped by 5 bases and J by 5 bases; unmatched bases: 9. The CDR3 DNA sequence: TGTGCCAGCAGTGGAGGAACAGGGGAACACAATGAGCAGTTCTTC. The encoded protein is CASSGGTGEHNEQFF.

A few counts support this clonotype. The chain recombines TRBV27 with TRBJ2-4; the match to TRBD1 covers 9 bases. Germline V lookup: CDR1 MNHEY, CDR2 SMNVEV (reference sequence). Losses at the gene ends were 6 bases for V and 16 bases for J; bases not matched to a gene: 10. The CDR3 consists of 12 residues. The DNA of the CDR3 is TGTGCCAGCAGACACGGGACAGGGCTGTTCTACTTC. Translating it yields CASRHGTGLFYF.

The chain has TRBV4-1 and TRBJ2-1, with 8 bases that match TRBD2. Germline trimming cut 1 base from V and 5 bases from J; bases unmatched to any gene: 7. Germline CDR1 reads MGHRA; CDR2 reads YSYEKL. The CDR3 spans 16 residues. The DNA for the CDR3 is TGCGCCAGCAGCCAAGTAACCGGGGGGGCCCACAATGAGCAGTTCTTC. This gives the protein CASSQVTGGAHNEQFF.

This clonotype appeared many times. The chain combines TRBV7-2 with TRBJ2-3; the D is unclear. Germline-derived CDR1 and CDR2 are SGHTA and FQGNSA. Trimming cost V 5 bases and J 5 bases, with 11 bases left between them. CDR3 length: 13 amino acids. The CDR3 region is CASSNIRGDTQYF. The CDR3 region has the DNA TGTGCCAGCAGCAATATCAGAGGAGATACGCAGTATTTT.

The chain uses TRBV19 and TRBJ2-1; D assignment may be TRBD1 or TRBD2 (6 bases each). The CDR3 is made up of 17 amino acids. Germline V gene data show CDR1 as LNHDA and CDR2 as SQIVND (reference sequence). The V end lost 6 bases, the J end lost 6 bases, and 24 bases lay between the germline ends. DNA of the CDR3: TGTGCCAGTAGCATTCCCCGACTAGTGGGGGGCACCAATGAGCAGTTCTTC. This codes for CASSIPRLVGGTNEQFF.

The CDR3 protein is CASSESGGPPNTEAFF. CDR3 bases: TGCGCCAGCAGTGAGTCGGGAGGACCGCCCAACACTGAAGCTTTCTTT. This rearrangement joins TRBV10-2 to TRBJ1-1; D not certain. The CDR3 is 16 residues long. With 0 bases removed from V and 2 bases from J, the gap between germline ends came to 13 bases. Per the germline V gene, CDR1 is WSHSY and CDR2 is SAAADI.

This clonotype came up a few times. The chain couples TRBV11-2 to TRBJ1-1; D is undetermined. Looked up from germline, CDR1 is SGHAT and CDR2 is FQNNGV. This CDR3 is 14 amino acids long. V was trimmed by 1 base and J by 7 bases, leaving 13 bases between them. For the CDR3, the DNA is TGTGCCAGCAGCTTAGGGCCGGGGAGGGTTGAAGCTTTCTTT. It encodes CASSLGPGRVEAFF.

V and J are TRBV5-1 and TRBJ2-1; D is undetermined. Per germline, CDR1 SGHRS and CDR2 YFSETQ. The V end was cut by 5 bases, the J end by 10 bases, with 16 bases between. CDR3 length: 13 amino acids. CDR3 loop: CASSPWNGLEQFF. The CDR3 region has the DNA TGCGCCAGCAGTCCTTGGAATGGCCTGGAGCAGTTCTTC.

The CDR3 region is CASSLLNPYSYNEQFF. The CDR3 bases are TGTGCCAGCAGCCTCTTGAATCCATACTCCTACAATGAGCAGTTCTTC. The rearrangement joins TRBV5-6 to TRBJ2-1; the D is unclear. V was cut by 4 bases and J by 0 bases, with 14 bases left in between. The V gene's germline CDR1 is SGHDT and CDR2 YYEEEE. This CDR3 comprises 16 residues. The entire variable domain, with the rest obtained from reference TRBV5-6 and TRBJ2-1, is as follows: DAGVTQSPTHLIKTRGQQVTLRCSPKSGHDTVSWYQQALGQGPQFIFQYYEEEERQRGNFPDRFSGHQFPNYSSELNVNALLLGDSALYLCASSLLNPYSYNEQFFGPGTRLTVL.

This clonotype was seen a handful of times. This chain links TRBV6-2 or TRBV6-3 with TRBJ1-1, with TRBD1 as a possible D gene (5 bases). The CDR3 is 13 residues long. Germline values: CDR1 MNHEY, CDR2 SVGEGT. V was cut by 6 bases and J by 0 bases, with 8 bases left in between. The CDR3 DNA is TGTGCCAGCAGACAGGATTTGAACACTGAAGCTTTCTTT. Translating gives CASRQDLNTEAFF.

A word on this clonotype: A much larger clone differs by one base, so this may be a read error. The V and J genes are TRBV7-6 and TRBJ1-4, with TRBD1 matching over 8 bases. The CDR3 contains 13 residues. Germline loops: CDR1 SGHVS, CDR2 FNYEAQ. The J segment lost 6 bases and the V segment lost 5 bases, leaving 2 bases of the junction unmatched. The CDR3 region has the DNA TGTGCCAGCAGCCAGACAGGGGATGAAAAACTGTTTTTT. Translation gives CASSQTGDEKLFF.

V usage is TRBV14 and J usage is TRBJ2-1; D is undetermined. V lost 5 bases to trimming and J lost 2 bases, with 7 bases between them. Germline assignment: CDR1 SGHDN and CDR2 FVKESK. The CDR3 runs to 13 residues. The CDR3 coding sequence is TGTGCCAGCAGCACCCGGACCTACAATGAGCAGTTCTTC. It codes for CASSTRTYNEQFF.

The chain carries TRBV7-9 and TRBJ1-5; D is perhaps TRBD1 (6 bases). Trimming shortened V by 0 bases and J by 0 bases, and 12 bases separated the two germline ends. CDR1 and CDR2 from the germline V gene are SEHNR and FQNEAQ (reference sequence). This CDR3 contains 17 residues. CDR3 DNA sequence: TGTGCCAGCAGCTTAGCGGGTGGGGGGGCTAGCAATCAGCCCCAGCATTTT. Protein sequence: CASSLAGGGASNQPQHF.

This clonotype was found a few times. The chain recombines TRBV7-8 with TRBJ2-7; D remains ambiguous. The CDR3 extends over 13 amino acids. The V end was cut by 1 base, the J end by 4 bases, with 8 bases between. CDR1 and CDR2 (germline): SGHVS, FQNEAQ. Written as DNA, the CDR3 is TGTGCCAGCAGCTTAGTCCGTGGGTACGAGCAGTACTTC. Its translation is CASSLVRGYEQYF.

Note on this clonotype: A clone one base away is much larger, so this may be a read error. The DNA of the CDR3 is TGTGCCAGCAGTCTAAGCGGCCACGATGGCTACACCTTC. Residues: CASSLSGHDGYTF. The chain carries TRBV12-3 or TRBV12-4 and TRBJ1-2; D unclear. CDR3 length: 13 residues. Between the trimmed V and J ends, which lost 5 bases and 6 bases, there was a span of 13 bases.

V and J are TRBV14 and TRBJ2-7; D unresolved. Looked up from germline, CDR1 is SGHDN and CDR2 is FVKESK. The CDR3 is made up of 16 amino acids. Between the trimmed V and J ends, which lost 3 bases and 2 bases, there was a span of 17 bases. CDR3 protein: CASSHFAENTPYEQYF. Here the CDR3 DNA reads TGTGCCAGCAGCCACTTTGCCGAGAATACCCCCTACGAGCAGTACTTC. Full variable domain (missing parts from reference TRBV14 and TRBJ2-7): EAGVTQFPSHSVIEKGQTVTLRCDPISGHDNLYWYRRVMGKEIKFLLHFVKESKQDESGMPNNRFLAERTGGTYSTLKVQPAELEDSGVYFCASSHFAENTPYEQYFGPGTRLTVT.

This clonotype was seen a handful of times. The chain is built from TRBV5-6 and TRBJ2-1; 8 positions agree with TRBD2. V lost 4 bases to trimming and J lost 0 bases; unmatched junction nucleotides: 9. There are 17 residues in the CDR3. Germline-derived CDR1 and CDR2 are SGHDT and YYEEEE. The CDR3 region is CASSPGGPGISYNEQFF. The DNA of the CDR3 is TGTGCCAGCAGCCCGGGGGGGCCAGGTATCTCCTACAATGAGCAGTTCTTC.

The genes are TRBV20-1 and TRBJ2-7, with D maybe TRBD1 (6 bases). The CDR3 covers 13 residues. V lost 2 bases and J lost 3, with 11 bases in between. Germline CDR1 and CDR2: DFQATT and SNEGSKA (reference sequence). The CDR3 is CSARWQGSYEQYF. CDR3 coding DNA: TGCAGTGCTAGATGGCAGGGGAGCTACGAGCAGTACTTC.

A few counts support this clonotype. This chain uses TRBV7-9 with TRBJ2-5, with D perhaps matching TRBD1 or TRBD2 (5 bases each). CDR3 size: 14 residues. Trimming removed 5 bases at V and 1 base at J, with 11 bases between. Germline V lookup: CDR1 SEHNR, CDR2 FQNEAQ (reference sequence). As DNA, the CDR3 is TGTGCCAGCAGCGGACCGAGGGGCCAAGAGACCCAGTACTTC. It translates to CASSGPRGQETQYF. The complete variable domain, with remaining parts taken from reference TRBV7-9 and TRBJ2-5, reads DTGVSQNPRHKITKRGQNVTFRCDPISEHNRLYWYRQTLGQGPEFLTYFQNEAQLEKSRLLSDRFSAERPKGSFSTLEIQRTEQGDSAMYLCASSGPRGQETQYFGPGTRLLVL.

To note about this clonotype: With a much larger clone just one base away, this may be a read error. This rearrangement joins TRBV12-3 or TRBV12-4 to TRBJ2-2; D possibly corresponds to TRBD2 (5 bases). This CDR3 region has 15 residues. V was shortened by 10 bases and J by 6 bases, with 21 bases between the two germline ends. The CDR3 spells CANRPRLAPPGELFF. The CDR3 DNA reads TGTGCCAACAGACCCCGGCTAGCCCCCCCCGGGGAGCTGTTTTTT.

In its sample, this clonotype was seen once. The V call is TRBV7-9, the J call TRBJ2-1; TRBD2 agrees at 8 bases. CDR3 length: 15 residues. CDR1 is SEHNR and CDR2 is FQNEAQ in the germline V gene (reference sequence). The J segment lost 6 bases and the V segment lost 5 bases, leaving 9 bases of the junction unmatched. The CDR3 DNA reads TGTGCCAGCAGCCAGCAGGGCCTAGCGGGCAATGAGCAGTTCTTC. Amino acid sequence: CASSQQGLAGNEQFF.

V usage is TRBV6-5 and J usage is TRBJ2-7; the D is unclear. The germline V gene has CDR1 MNHEY and CDR2 SVGAGI. This CDR3 has 14 amino acids. Trimming took 0 bases from V and 6 from J, leaving 12 bases between them. This CDR3 reads CASSYSTTPLEQYF. CDR3 coding DNA: TGTGCCAGCAGTTACTCGACGACACCCCTCGAGCAGTACTTC.